This TCR beta chain emerged from a study of shared clonotypes between healthy human individuals. Germline loops: CDR1 MNHEY, CDR2 SMNVEV (reference sequence). Trimming removed 4 bases at V and 1 base at J, with 13 bases between. This CDR3 has 15 amino acids. Over several immunoSEQ plates, each subset's genomic DNA was distributed in even portions. TCRdb's copy holds only in-frame clones and misses some; the assay was immunoSEQ multiplex PCR. The sample lists approximately 2.4 million clones; under 97% were seen once. This clonotype originated in a man in his late teens or twenties in good health. The gene calls are TRBV27 and TRBJ2-5; D tentatively reads TRBD1 or TRBD2 (6 bases each). Sample: naive CD4+ T cells sorted from blood. Documented subset: CD45RA+ positively selected. CDR3 sequence: CASSWGARPQETQYF. DNA for the CDR3: TGTGCCAGCAGTTGGGGGGCGCGGCCCCAAGAGACCCAGTACTTC.